The 19 T cell receptor beta chains reported below all come from one sample, sequenced in a study of blood T cell repertoires in COVID-19. TCRdb keeps only in-frame clones here, not all; method: immunoSEQ multiplex PCR. In the table there are roughly 290,000 clones, about 90% of which are singletons. The sample was peripheral blood. The receptors were gathered from a woman under 40 who had recovered from COVID-19.

The V and J genes are TRBV10-1 and TRBJ2-1, with TRBD2 matching 7 bases. Trimming at V came to 4 bases and at J to 4 bases, leaving 4 bases not matched to a gene. The germline V gene has CDR1 WNHNN and CDR2 SYGVQD (reference sequence). CDR3 length equals 14 residues. For the CDR3, the DNA is TGCGCCAGCAGTGTCAGCGGGGATTACAATGAGCAGTTCTTC. Residues: CASSVSGDYNEQFF.

The J gene is TRBJ2-7, the V gene TRBV7-2; D is uncertain. Trimming took 6 bases from V and 1 from J, leaving 19 bases between them. Looked up from germline, CDR1 is SGHTA and CDR2 is FQGNSA. The CDR3 spans 16 residues. The CDR3: CASSPSAVHASYEQYF. In DNA, the CDR3 is TGTGCCAGCAGTCCTTCTGCGGTCCACGCTTCCTACGAGCAGTACTTC.

The gene calls are TRBV2 and TRBJ2-3, with no clear D. Trimming left V 2 bases short and J 4 bases short, with 7 bases between. This CDR3 comprises 13 residues. Germline V gives CDR1 SNHLY, CDR2 FYNNEI. CDR3 residues: CASSEREADTQYF. CDR3 DNA: TGTGCCAGCAGTGAACGCGAAGCAGATACGCAGTATTTT.

The chain's CDR3 is CASSLGRSFEQGYYEQYF. In DNA form, the CDR3 reads TGTGCCAGCAGCTTAGGGAGGTCGTTTGAACAGGGCTACTACGAGCAGTACTTC. V gene TRBV7-8 combines with J gene TRBJ2-7, with a tentative D call TRBD1 (6 bases). This CDR3 is 18 amino acids long. V was shortened by 1 base and J by 3 bases, with 22 bases between the two germline ends. Germline-derived CDR1 and CDR2 are SGHVS and FQNEAQ.

This clone has just one count. This rearrangement joins TRBV6-1 to TRBJ1-1; possibly TRBD1 for D (6 bases). Germline lookup yields CDR1 MNHNS and CDR2 SASEGT. Trimming removed 0 bases from V and 5 bases from J, with 7 bases in between. The CDR3 is 13 residues long. The CDR3 reads CASSEAGGTEAFF. CDR3 DNA sequence: TGTGCCAGCAGTGAAGCAGGGGGTACTGAAGCTTTCTTT.

The CDR3 loop reads CASSSRTSGGTDTQYF. The DNA for the CDR3 is TGTGCCAGCAGCTCCCGGACTAGCGGGGGCACAGATACGCAGTATTTT. This chain connects TRBV9 to TRBJ2-3, with 12 bases matching TRBD2. The germline V gene encodes CDR1 SGDLS and CDR2 YYNGEE. This CDR3 contains 16 residues. V shed 4 bases, J shed 1 base, and the junction held 4 bases outside the gene matches.

V gene TRBV2 combines with J gene TRBJ1-5; D uncertain. In germline, CDR1 is SNHLY, CDR2 FYNNEI. V was cut by 4 bases and J by 1 base, with 8 bases left in between. CDR3 size: 14 residues. The CDR3 spells CASSVEVSNQPQHF. The CDR3 DNA follows: TGTGCCAGCAGTGTAGAAGTAAGCAATCAGCCCCAGCATTTT.

The chain employs TRBV18 and TRBJ1-2; TRBD1 aligns across 9 bases. The CDR3 is made up of 13 amino acids. CDR1 and CDR2 (germline): KGHSH, LQKENI. V trimming: 3 bases; J trimming: 5 bases; junction bases outside the gene matches: 1. The DNA for the CDR3 is TGTGCCAGCTCACCGGACAGGGGATATGGCTACACCTTC. As protein: CASSPDRGYGYTF. The full variable domain, completed using reference TRBV18 and TRBJ1-2, is NAGVMQNPRHLVRRRGQEARLRCSPMKGHSHVYWYRQLPEEGLKFMVYLQKENIIDESGMPKERFSAEFPKEGPSILRIQQVVRGDSAAYFCASSPDRGYGYTFGSGTRLTVV.

This chain connects TRBV5-8 to TRBJ1-6; tentative D call: TRBD1 (6 bases). The germline gives CDR1 SGHTS, CDR2 YDEGEE. V lost 1 base and J lost 10, with 12 bases in between. This CDR3 has 14 amino acids. This CDR3 reads CASSLRQVWSPLHF. DNA of the CDR3: TGTGCCAGCAGCTTGCGACAGGTTTGGTCACCCCTCCACTTT.

The chain employs TRBV19 and TRBJ1-1; 7 nucleotides agree with TRBD1. Trimming at V came to 5 bases and at J to 5 bases, leaving 8 bases not matched to a gene. CDR1 is LNHDA and CDR2 is SQIVND in the germline V gene (reference sequence). The length of the CDR3 is 14 residues. The chain's CDR3 is CASSHGTASTEAFF. DNA for the CDR3: TGTGCCAGTAGTCATGGGACAGCCTCGACTGAAGCTTTCTTT.

This clone was observed once. The rearrangement uses TRBV7-3 and TRBJ2-1; 12 bases are a match to TRBD2. Germline V gives CDR1 SGHTA, CDR2 FQGTGA. The CDR3 is 15 residues long. V trimming: 5 bases; J trimming: 5 bases; junction bases outside the gene matches: 4. CDR3 nucleotides: TGTGCCAGCAGCCCTAGCGGGAGGGCCCACAATGAGCAGTTCTTC. Translating gives CASSPSGRAHNEQFF. The whole variable domain, filled in from reference TRBV7-3 and TRBJ2-1, reads GAGVSQTPSNKVTEKGKYVELRCDPISGHTALYWYRQSLGQGPEFLIYFQGTGAADDSGLPNDRFFAVRPEGSVSTLKIQRTERGDSAVYLCASSPSGRAHNEQFFGPGTRLTVL.

This chain uses TRBV11-2 with TRBJ1-2, with D unclear. The CDR3 is 13 residues long. Looked up from germline, CDR1 is SGHAT and CDR2 is FQNNGV. V shed 6 bases and J shed 5 bases, with 13 bases lying between them. The CDR3 is CASRRWSGYGYTF. CDR3 coding DNA: TGTGCCAGCAGGCGATGGTCCGGGTATGGCTACACCTTC.

Turning to this clone: Other nucleotide sequences in the sample specify the same CDR3. The chain recombines TRBV27 with TRBJ1-2, with D possibly TRBD1 on 6 matching bases. Per germline, CDR1 MNHEY and CDR2 SMNVEV (reference sequence). The ends were cut back, 5 bases at V and 2 bases at J, with 9 bases in the middle. The CDR3 runs to 13 residues. CDR3 residues: CASSPQGNYGYTF. DNA of the CDR3: TGTGCCAGCAGTCCACAGGGAAACTATGGCTACACCTTC.

The chain joins TRBV6-5 to TRBJ2-2; D call uncertain. Germline-derived CDR1 and CDR2 are MNHEY and SVGAGI. The CDR3 loop spans 13 amino acids. Trimming cost V 2 bases and J 6 bases, with 7 bases left between them. Written as DNA, the CDR3 is TGTGCCAGCAGTTACCAAGAGTCCGGGGAGCTGTTTTTT. Amino acids: CASSYQESGELFF.

V is TRBV7-2 and J is TRBJ2-1; the D gene is possibly TRBD2 (6 bases). Germline V gene data show CDR1 as SGHTA and CDR2 as FQGNSA. The V gene lost 6 bases and the J gene lost 4 bases, with 16 bases spanning the gap. CDR3 length: 15 amino acids. CDR3 in amino acids: CASSRGGTPYNEQFF. In nucleotides, the CDR3 is TGTGCCAGCAGTCGTGGGGGGACTCCTTACAATGAGCAGTTCTTC.

The chain combines TRBV10-3 with TRBJ2-7; 7 bases are a match to TRBD2. After removal of 10 bases from V and 4 bases from J, the junction contained 16 bases not matched to a gene. CDR1 is ENHRY and CDR2 is SYGVKD in the germline V gene. The CDR3 is 15 amino acids. The CDR3 coding sequence is TGTGCCACCGCGGATCCGGGGGGTGCCGGTTACGAGCAGTACTTC. As protein: CATADPGGAGYEQYF.

In its sample, this clone was seen many times. The genes are TRBV30 and TRBJ2-5; D possibly corresponds to TRBD1 (5 bases). The V end lost 2 bases, the J end lost 7 bases, and 11 bases lay between the germline ends. The germline CDR1 and CDR2 sequences are GTSNPN and SVGIG (reference sequence). This CDR3 comprises 12 residues. The CDR3 is CAWSPGSGTQYF. DNA for the CDR3: TGTGCCTGGAGTCCAGGGTCCGGGACCCAGTACTTC.

The sample holds a few counts of this clone. This chain links TRBV7-9 with TRBJ1-5; the D gene is possibly TRBD1 (5 bases). The CDR3 runs to 15 residues. Germline CDR1 and CDR2: SEHNR and FQNEAQ (reference sequence). V lost 5 bases and J 8 bases, leaving 19 bases between the germline ends. The CDR3 sequence is CASSPGLPSLKPQHF. The CDR3 DNA reads as TGTGCCAGCAGCCCGGGACTCCCATCTTTAAAGCCCCAGCATTTT.

This clone has just a few counts. The chain uses TRBV2 and TRBJ1-5; possible D gene TRBD1, 5 bases. CDR1 SNHLY and CDR2 FYNNEI come from the germline V gene. The CDR3 extends over 14 amino acids. The germline V and J ends were trimmed by 6 bases and 5 bases, with 14 bases remaining between them. This CDR3 reads CASRPPGGDQPQHF. As DNA, the CDR3 is TGTGCCAGCAGACCCCCGGGGGGTGATCAGCCCCAGCATTTT.